The 31 T cell receptor beta chains reported below all come from one sample, sequenced in a study of preoperative IRX-2 immunotherapy in early breast cancer. Treatment noted: preoperative locoregional IRX-2 cytokine immunotherapy. Only in-frame clones appear in the TCRdb table, and some are missing; sequencing was by immunoSEQ multiplex PCR. Found here are 30,000 to 35,000 clones, 90% to 95% of them singletons; the top ten hold roughly 6.5%. Sampling took place from a patient treated with IRX-2 immunotherapy. The receptors were sampled from a human donor with breast cancer.

The chain recombines TRBV11-2 with TRBJ2-1; no firm D call. Germline-derived CDR1 and CDR2 are SGHAT and FQNNGV. This CDR3 is 12 amino acids long. Trimming removed 5 bases from V and 4 bases from J, with 6 bases in between. The CDR3 here is CASSPLYNEQFF. In DNA form, the CDR3 reads TGTGCCAGCAGCCCCTTATACAATGAGCAGTTCTTC.

This clone was observed once. The gene calls are TRBV4-1 and TRBJ2-5, with D tentatively TRBD1 or TRBD2 (5 bases each). The assigned J gene may be wrong: the sequence end matches TRBJ2-7 better. Germline V gene sequence: CDR1 MGHRA, CDR2 YSYEKL. There are 16 residues in the CDR3. The CDR3 spells CASSQDSPGPFYEQYF. CDR3 sequence (DNA): TGCGCCAGCAGCCAAGATAGCCCGGGACCCTTCTACGAGCAGTACTTC.

The gene calls are TRBV7-2 and TRBJ2-5; the D gene could be TRBD1 or TRBD2 (5 bases each). Trimming left V 5 bases short and J 2 bases short, with 15 bases between. The CDR3 runs to 15 residues. Germline CDR1 and CDR2: SGHTA and FQGNSA. CDR3 nucleotides: TGTGCCAGCAGCCGAGGGGCTAGAGCACAAGAGACCCAGTACTTC. The encoded protein is CASSRGARAQETQYF.

The gene calls are TRBV6-5 and TRBJ1-5; no clear D gene. The CDR3 consists of 15 residues. In germline, CDR1 is MNHEY, CDR2 SVGAGI. Trimming stripped 6 bases from V and 0 bases from J, with 12 bases between. This CDR3 reads CASSPMRASNQPQHF. The CDR3 DNA reads as TGTGCCAGCAGCCCGATGAGGGCTAGCAATCAGCCCCAGCATTTT.

This clone came up a few times. The genes are TRBV20-1 and TRBJ2-7; no clear D. This CDR3 contains 11 residues. Trimming removed 4 bases from V and 6 bases from J, with 10 bases in between. Germline CDR1 and CDR2: DFQATT and SNEGSKA (reference sequence). In DNA, the CDR3 is TGCAGTGCTATCCCCCGCCTCGAGCAGTACTTC. Translation: CSAIPRLEQYF.

The chain combines TRBV29-1 with TRBJ2-5; TRBD2 might be the D (5 bases). Germline CDR1 reads SQVTM; CDR2 reads ANQGSEA. The germline V and J ends were trimmed by 7 bases and 9 bases, with 21 bases remaining between them. The CDR3 contains 13 residues. The CDR3 sequence is CSANRERFMAQYF. For the CDR3, the DNA is TGCAGCGCCAATAGGGAGAGGTTTATGGCCCAGTACTTC.

The V and J genes are TRBV29-1 and TRBJ2-7, with D hard to call. CDR3 length: 11 residues. V was shortened by 4 bases and J by 3 bases, with 7 bases between the two germline ends. Germline CDR1 and CDR2: SQVTM and ANQGSEA. In DNA, the CDR3 is TGCAGCGTTGTGTACGGCTACGAGCAGTACTTC. This sequence encodes CSVVYGYEQYF.

The chain has TRBV7-8 and TRBJ2-2; D gene uncertain. The CDR3 covers 13 residues. Trimming took off 0 bases at V and 6 bases at J, with 5 bases between the two ends. CDR1 and CDR2 from the germline V gene are SGHVS and FQNEAQ. CDR3 in amino acids: CASSLAYSGELFF. The CDR3 bases are TGTGCCAGCAGCTTAGCGTATTCCGGGGAGCTGTTTTTT.

The chain recombines TRBV6-6 with TRBJ2-3, with 7 bases matching TRBD1. The V gene's germline CDR1 is MNHNY and CDR2 SVGAGI (reference sequence). This CDR3 has 15 amino acids. V lost 6 bases and J lost 0; bases outside the gene matches: 6. CDR3: CASRDGQASTDTQYF. The CDR3 DNA reads as TGTGCCAGCAGGGATGGACAGGCGAGCACAGATACGCAGTATTTT.

The genes are TRBV19 and TRBJ1-1, with 7 positions matching TRBD1. CDR1 and CDR2 from the germline V gene are LNHDA and SQIVND (reference sequence). Trimming cost V 3 bases and J 8 bases; bases outside gene matches: 6. The CDR3 loop spans 13 amino acids. Written as DNA, the CDR3 is TGTGCCAGTAGTATGTCAACAGGGGTCGAAGCTTTCTTT. Its translation is CASSMSTGVEAFF. Supplemented by reference TRBV19 and TRBJ1-1, the full variable domain reads DGGITQSPKYLFRKEGQNVTLSCEQNLNHDAMYWYRQDPGQGLRLIYYSQIVNDFQKGDIAEGYSVSREKKESFPLTVTSAQKNPTAFYLCASSMSTGVEAFFGQGTRLTVV.

The V call is TRBV18, the J call TRBJ2-1; TRBD2 is a possible D gene (6 bases). There are 15 residues in the CDR3. Deletions cut 3 bases from V and 4 bases from J, with 13 bases between. Germline values: CDR1 KGHSH, CDR2 LQKENI. DNA of the CDR3: TGTGCCAGCTCACCTACGACTAGACTATACAATGAGCAGTTCTTC. This codes for CASSPTTRLYNEQFF. Combining the CDR3 with reference TRBV18 and TRBJ2-1 gives the whole variable domain NAGVMQNPRHLVRRRGQEARLRCSPMKGHSHVYWYRQLPEEGLKFMVYLQKENIIDESGMPKERFSAEFPKEGPSILRIQQVVRGDSAAYFCASSPTTRLYNEQFFGPGTRLTVL.

This chain uses TRBV12-2 with TRBJ2-7. TRBV12-2 is reported as a pseudogene. CDR3 length: 15 residues. The CDR3 here is CASRYETLPSYEQYF. DNA for the CDR3: TGTGCAAGTCGCTATGAGACCCTCCCTTCCTACGAGCAGTACTTC.

This chain uses TRBV9 with TRBJ1-2; TRBD1 might be the D (5 bases). The CDR3 consists of 18 residues. CDR1 and CDR2 from the germline V gene are SGDLS and YYNGEE. Trimming took 3 bases from V and 2 from J, leaving 23 bases between them. This CDR3 is CASSDLRDGKTYNYGYTF. As DNA, the CDR3 is TGTGCCAGCAGCGACCTCCGGGACGGAAAAACCTACAACTATGGCTACACCTTC.

V usage is TRBV28 and J usage is TRBJ2-5; no clear D gene. This CDR3 contains 13 residues. Germline lookup yields CDR1 MDHEN and CDR2 SYDVKM. The germline V and J ends were trimmed by 7 bases and 5 bases, with 14 bases remaining between them. Written as DNA, the CDR3 is TGTGCCAGCAACAGAGCGAGGTGGGAGACCCAGTACTTC. Its translation: CASNRARWETQYF.

The chain joins TRBV2 to TRBJ1-5, with a possible D match to TRBD1 (6 bases). Germline assignment: CDR1 SNHLY and CDR2 FYNNEI. The V gene lost 5 bases and the J gene lost 0 bases, with 11 bases spanning the gap. The CDR3 length is 15 residues. In nucleotides, the CDR3 is TGTGCCAGCAGTTCGGGACACCATAGCAATCAGCCCCAGCATTTT. It encodes CASSSGHHSNQPQHF. Drawing the rest from reference TRBV2 and TRBJ1-5, the complete variable domain is EPEVTQTPSHQVTQMGQEVILRCVPISNHLYFYWYRQILGQKVEFLVSFYNNEISEKSEIFDDQFSVERPDGSNFTLKIRSTKLEDSAMYFCASSSGHHSNQPQHFGDGTRLSIL.

This rearrangement joins TRBV4-1 to TRBJ2-1, with 7 bases lining up with TRBD2. V dropped 1 base and J dropped 3; count of bases not matched to a gene: 6. This CDR3 has 16 residues. Germline V gives CDR1 MGHRA, CDR2 YSYEKL. The CDR3 DNA follows: TGCGCCAGCAGCCAAGTAAGACTAGCCAACTACAATGAGCAGTTCTTC. Its protein is CASSQVRLANYNEQFF.

This clone was recorded once. This rearrangement joins TRBV6-5 to TRBJ1-4; D is undetermined. V was pared by 2 bases and J by 0 bases, with 10 bases between. Germline CDR1 is MNHEY and CDR2 is SVGAGI. The CDR3 runs to 16 residues. The CDR3 protein is CASSYQPQTTNEKLFF. CDR3 in DNA: TGTGCCAGCAGTTACCAACCGCAAACAACTAATGAAAAACTGTTTTTT.

The chain combines TRBV10-3 with TRBJ2-1; the match to TRBD2 covers 9 bases. Trimming removed 2 bases from V and 2 bases from J; junction bases left unmatched: 4. CDR1 ENHRY and CDR2 SYGVKD come from the germline V gene. The CDR3 extends over 16 amino acids. CDR3 sequence: CAISEASGETYNEQFF. DNA of the CDR3: TGTGCCATCAGTGAGGCTAGCGGGGAAACCTACAATGAGCAGTTCTTC.

The chain joins TRBV15 to TRBJ2-1; no firm D call. The V end lost 0 bases, the J end lost 4 bases, and 22 bases lay between the germline ends. Looked up from germline, CDR1 is LNHNV and CDR2 is YYDKDF (reference sequence). The CDR3 consists of 19 residues. Here the CDR3 DNA reads TGTGCCACCAGCAGAGAAACTCCCTTGGGCGCGGAGTTATACAATGAGCAGTTCTTC. It translates to CATSRETPLGAELYNEQFF.

This clone was seen a few times. This chain uses TRBV5-1 with TRBJ2-2; D remains unclear. Trimming removed 5 bases from V and 5 bases from J, with 16 bases in between. In germline, CDR1 is SGHRS, CDR2 YFSETQ. There are 15 residues in the CDR3. CDR3 amino acids: CASRSRAITTGELFF. CDR3 in DNA: TGCGCCAGCAGGTCAAGGGCCATCACAACCGGGGAGCTGTTTTTT. The variable domain in full, with the rest retrieved from reference TRBV5-1 and TRBJ2-2, is KAGVTQTPRYLIKTRGQQVTLSCSPISGHRSVSWYQQTPGQGLQFLFEYFSETQRNKGNFPGRFSGRQFSNSRSEMNVSTLELGDSALYLCASRSRAITTGELFFGEGSRLTVL.

J is TRBJ2-7 and V is TRBV7-3; D is possibly TRBD1 (6 bases). This CDR3 has 13 residues. V lost 0 bases and J 3 bases, leaving 6 bases between the germline ends. Per germline, CDR1 SGHTA and CDR2 FQGTGA. The CDR3 loop reads CASSLTTGYEQYF. The DNA of the CDR3 is TGTGCCAGCAGCTTAACGACAGGCTACGAGCAGTACTTC.

This clone was seen more than once but under ten times. CDR3 sequence reads: CASSQTRGSYNEQFF. Here the CDR3 DNA reads TGCGCCAGCAGCCAAACCAGGGGATCCTACAATGAGCAGTTCTTC. The V call is TRBV4-1, the J call TRBJ2-1; D is perhaps TRBD1 (6 bases). This CDR3 contains 15 residues. Germline V lookup: CDR1 MGHRA, CDR2 YSYEKL. Trimming cost V 2 bases and J 1 base, with 9 bases left between them.

The chain recombines TRBV4-1 with TRBJ2-7; 9 nucleotides align to TRBD2. This CDR3 spans 14 amino acids. Germline CDR1 and CDR2: MGHRA and YSYEKL. V lost 5 bases to trimming and J lost 4 bases; unmatched junction nucleotides: 6. CDR3 amino acids: CASSGGGGRYEQYF. The CDR3, as DNA: TGCGCCAGCAGCGGCGGGGGGGGGAGATACGAGCAGTACTTC.

This chain connects TRBV29-1 to TRBJ1-2; TRBD1 is a possible D gene (6 bases). Germline CDR1 is SQVTM and CDR2 is ANQGSEA. V was clipped by 4 bases and J by 10 bases, with 13 bases between them. This CDR3 spans 11 amino acids. The CDR3 DNA sequence: TGCAGCGTTGTGTCCAGGGGAGACTACACCTTC. Amino acid sequence: CSVVSRGDYTF. Using reference TRBV29-1 and TRBJ1-2 for the parts outside the CDR3, the full variable domain is SAVISQKPSRDICQRGTSLTIQCQVDSQVTMMFWYRQQPGQSLTLIATANQGSEATYESGFVIDKFPISRPNLTFSTLTVSNMSPEDSSIYLCSVVSRGDYTFGSGTRLTVV.

The V gene is TRBV27, the J gene TRBJ2-7; D is possibly TRBD1 or TRBD2 (5 bases each). The CDR3 length is 14 residues. Trimming took 3 bases from V and 3 from J, leaving 12 bases between them. Per germline, CDR1 MNHEY and CDR2 SMNVEV (reference sequence). CDR3 nucleotides: TGTGCCAGCAGTTTCAAGGGACGGAGCTACGAGCAGTACTTC. It encodes CASSFKGRSYEQYF.

The chain employs TRBV29-1 and TRBJ2-1; D not certain. CDR1 and CDR2 (germline): SQVTM, ANQGSEA. The CDR3 contains 13 residues. Trimming pared 3 bases from V and 5 bases from J, leaving 11 bases between. Written as DNA, the CDR3 is TGCAGCGTTGATGGCGACTTGAACAATGAGCAGTTCTTC. Translated: CSVDGDLNNEQFF.

This chain connects TRBV28 to TRBJ2-7; TRBD2 matches 8 bases. CDR3 size: 14 residues. V shed 6 bases and J 5 bases; nucleotides not matched to a gene: 9. Per the germline V gene, CDR1 is MDHEN and CDR2 is SYDVKM. CDR3 amino acids: CASRPPGGRNEQYF. The CDR3 DNA follows: TGTGCCAGCAGGCCCCCGGGCGGGAGGAACGAGCAGTACTTC.

The rearrangement joins TRBV7-3 to TRBJ2-3; the D gene is possibly TRBD2 (6 bases). CDR3 size: 16 residues. The germline CDR1 and CDR2 sequences are SGHTA and FQGTGA. V lost 5 bases, J lost 4 bases, and 19 bases lay in between. As DNA, the CDR3 is TGTGCCAGCAGCCAAGGGGTCCTAGGGGAGGCAGATACGCAGTATTTT. As protein: CASSQGVLGEADTQYF.

The chain combines TRBV7-2 with TRBJ2-5; D ambiguous. The V end lost 4 bases, the J end lost 9 bases, and 9 bases lay between the germline ends. The CDR3 spans 11 residues. From germline, CDR1 is SGHTA and CDR2 FQGNSA. CDR3 bases: TGTGCCAGCAGCTCCGCCCGGGCCCAGTACTTC. It codes for CASSSARAQYF.

This chain uses TRBV18 with TRBJ2-2; the D gene is possibly TRBD2 (5 bases). V shed 2 bases and J shed 4 bases, with 11 bases lying between them. Germline V gene lookup returns CDR1 KGHSH and CDR2 LQKENI. This CDR3 spans 15 amino acids. The CDR3 coding sequence is TGTGCCAGCTCACCAATTCAGGACTCCACCGGGGAGCTGTTTTTT. Translation gives CASSPIQDSTGELFF.

The chain couples TRBV15 to TRBJ1-4, with TRBD1 matching 8 bases. V shed 8 bases, J shed 7 bases, and the junction held 9 bases outside the gene matches. The germline gives CDR1 LNHNV, CDR2 YYDKDF (reference sequence). This CDR3 has 14 amino acids. The CDR3 DNA reads as TGTGCCACCGGACAGGGCGCCCGGGGTGAAAAACTGTTTTTT. Translation gives CATGQGARGEKLFF.